This TCR beta chain was recovered during a study of cytomegalovirus exposure and HLA in healthy donors. Study context: According to later analysis, the same platform produced the 120 or so validation and several hundred first-cohort repertoires.

The repertoire was sequenced with immunoSEQ multiplex PCR; TCRdb's copy has only in-frame clones and lacks some. The sample yields 150,000 to 200,000 clones, roughly nine tenths seen once. Per germline, CDR1 SGHTA and CDR2 FQGTGA. The CDR3 sequence is 15 residues long. Trimming took 4 bases from V and 3 from J; bases not matched to a gene: 8. The J gene is TRBJ1-1, the V gene TRBV7-3; TRBD1 matches at 7 bases. The sample was PBMCs. The TCR comes from a woman in her twenties or thirties in good health and CMV-seronegative. The CDR3 here is CASSSHTGVDTEAFF. CDR3 in DNA: TGTGCCAGCAGCTCACATACAGGGGTAGACACTGAAGCTTTCTTT. Variable domain in full (rest from reference TRBV7-3 and TRBJ1-1): GAGVSQTPSNKVTEKGKYVELRCDPISGHTALYWYRQSLGQGPEFLIYFQGTGAADDSGLPNDRFFAVRPEGSVSTLKIQRTERGDSAVYLCASSSHTGVDTEAFFGQGTRLTVV.